Following are 4 T cell receptor beta chains from one sample sequenced in a study of blood T cell repertoires in COVID-19. Generated by immunoSEQ multiplex PCR, the TCRdb table keeps only in-frame clones and is missing some. The repertoire holds fewer than 300,000 clones, with 65% to 85% as singletons. Sequenced input: peripheral blood. All receptors come from a man older than 75 with acute or convalescent COVID-19.

V is TRBV5-1 and J is TRBJ2-2; a weak D match, TRBD1 (5 bases). V was trimmed by 4 bases and J by 4 bases, leaving 8 bases between them. The CDR3 covers 13 residues. In germline, CDR1 is SGHRS, CDR2 YFSETQ. The CDR3 nucleotides are TGCGCCAGCAGCATGGACACCACCGGGGAGCTGTTTTTT. This translates into CASSMDTTGELFF.

The chain has TRBV19 and TRBJ2-1; D not resolved. The germline CDR1 and CDR2 sequences are LNHDA and SQIVND (reference sequence). V lost 1 base, J lost 0 bases, and 10 bases lay in between. The length of the CDR3 is 16 residues. As DNA, the CDR3 is TGTGCCAGTAGTATAGTCCCGCGTAGCTCCTACAATGAGCAGTTCTTC. Protein sequence: CASSIVPRSSYNEQFF.

V gene TRBV5-4 combines with J gene TRBJ2-5; possibly TRBD1 for D (5 bases). This CDR3 region has 14 residues. Germline V gene data show CDR1 as SGHNT and CDR2 as YYREEE (reference sequence). V was cut by 0 bases and J by 3 bases, with 9 bases left in between. The CDR3 nucleotides are TGTGCCAGCAGCTTGGACAGGTACGAAGAGACCCAGTACTTC. Its translation is CASSLDRYEETQYF.

This chain joins TRBV5-4 and TRBJ1-2; 9 bases match TRBD1. V trimming: 3 bases; J trimming: 7 bases; junction bases outside the gene matches: 13. The CDR3 runs 16 residues. Germline V gives CDR1 SGHNT, CDR2 YYREEE (reference sequence). The CDR3 DNA reads as TGTGCCAGCAGCTCGCCGCCGGGACAGGGAGGGGGTGGCTACACCTTC. The encoded protein is CASSSPPGQGGGGYTF.